This TCR beta chain was identified during a study of control samples from healthy donors and cancer patients. This CDR3 has 15 amino acids. The V segment lost 6 bases and the J segment 8 bases; nucleotides outside the gene matches: 9. CDR1 is LGHDT and CDR2 is YNNKEL in the germline V gene (reference sequence). TCRdb keeps only in-frame clones here, not all; method: immunoSEQ multiplex PCR. The sample has over 10,000 clones, 85% to 95% seen once; the top ten hold approximately 14%. Material for sequencing was PBMCs. This rearrangement joins TRBV3-1 (or the pseudogene TRBV3-2) to TRBJ2-5, with 13 bases fitting TRBD2. The TCR comes from a man at least 80 years old with lung cancer. CDR3 amino acids: CASSSGLAGPGTQYF. The CDR3, as DNA: TGTGCCAGCAGTTCGGGACTAGCGGGGCCTGGAACCCAGTACTTC.